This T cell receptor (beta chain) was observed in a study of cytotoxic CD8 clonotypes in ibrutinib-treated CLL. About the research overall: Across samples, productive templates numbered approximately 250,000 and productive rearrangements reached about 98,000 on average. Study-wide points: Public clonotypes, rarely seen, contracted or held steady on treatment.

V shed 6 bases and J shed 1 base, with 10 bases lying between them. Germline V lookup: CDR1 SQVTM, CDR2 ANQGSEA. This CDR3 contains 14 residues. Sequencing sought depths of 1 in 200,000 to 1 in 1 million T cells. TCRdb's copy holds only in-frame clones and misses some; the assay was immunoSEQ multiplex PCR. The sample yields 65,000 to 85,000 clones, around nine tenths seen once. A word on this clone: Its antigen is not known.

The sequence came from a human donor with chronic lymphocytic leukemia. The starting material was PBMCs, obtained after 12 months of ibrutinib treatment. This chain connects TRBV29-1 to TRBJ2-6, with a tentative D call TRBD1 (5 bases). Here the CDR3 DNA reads TGCAGCGTAGCTTCAGGGTCTGGGGCCAACGTCCTGACTTTC. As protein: CSVASGSGANVLTF.